Listed below are T cell receptor beta chains from one sample, sequenced in a study of T-cell reconstitution after alpha-beta-depleted transplantation in children. TCRdb called the PCR reads again in MiXCR, with one record for every CDR3 protein. The sample has tens of thousands of distinct CDR3 sequences, roughly 4.5% seen once. The sample was PBMCs, mostly from graft donor cells, taken 180 days after TCRalphabeta/CD19-depleted stem cell transplant. All receptors come from a boy under two years old who had a stem cell transplant for acute myeloid leukemia, so the T cells may come from the graft donor. Both conserved end residues are trimmed from each CDR3. Each record gives: J gene, V gene, D gene, clone size, CDR3 protein. D genes are given only for firm matches. Some rows have no size entry. The others give once, few or many, or a class for an expanded clone.

j_call: TRBJ2-1
v_call: TRBV12-3/TRBV12-4
d_call: .
clone_size: .
cdr3_aa: ASSSTLDGTFEF

j_call: TRBJ2-3
v_call: TRBV5-1
d_call: .
clone_size: many
cdr3_aa: ASSLEPLGTDTQY

j_call: TRBJ2-3
v_call: TRBV11-2
d_call: .
clone_size: many
cdr3_aa: ASSLMHSTDTQY

j_call: TRBJ2-5
v_call: TRBV5-1
d_call: .
clone_size: many
cdr3_aa: ASSLVVTKETQY

j_call: TRBJ2-1
v_call: TRBV20-1
d_call: .
clone_size: many
cdr3_aa: SARDNMKLARNEQF

j_call: TRBJ2-5
v_call: TRBV5-6
d_call: .
clone_size: .
cdr3_aa: ASSLSQAYQETQY

j_call: TRBJ1-5
v_call: TRBV20-1
d_call: TRBD1
clone_size: many
cdr3_aa: SARGQGRSSPQH

j_call: TRBJ2-7
v_call: TRBV4-3
d_call: .
clone_size: many
cdr3_aa: ASSQETGPRIYEQY

j_call: TRBJ1-6
v_call: TRBV10-3
d_call: .
clone_size: many
cdr3_aa: AISEQPDSLGYYNSPLH

j_call: TRBJ2-7
v_call: TRBV5-5
d_call: TRBD2
clone_size: many
cdr3_aa: ASSSGGPYEQY

j_call: TRBJ2-5
v_call: TRBV12-3/TRBV12-4
d_call: TRBD1
clone_size: many
cdr3_aa: ASRAGTEETQY

j_call: TRBJ2-2
v_call: TRBV12-3/TRBV12-4
d_call: TRBD2
clone_size: .
cdr3_aa: ASSRTGGSNTGELF

j_call: TRBJ2-1
v_call: TRBV12-3/TRBV12-4
d_call: .
clone_size: many
cdr3_aa: ASSQVGLGYNEQF

j_call: TRBJ2-5
v_call: TRBV12-3/TRBV12-4
d_call: TRBD1
clone_size: many
cdr3_aa: ASALTGRETQY

j_call: TRBJ2-2
v_call: TRBV29-1
d_call: .
clone_size: many
cdr3_aa: SGRRDTGELF

j_call: TRBJ2-3
v_call: TRBV10-3
d_call: TRBD2
clone_size: many
cdr3_aa: AIRPGLGTDTQY

j_call: TRBJ2-5
v_call: TRBV12-3/TRBV12-4
d_call: .
clone_size: many
cdr3_aa: ASSSSEGMY

j_call: TRBJ1-5
v_call: TRBV11-2
d_call: .
clone_size: many
cdr3_aa: ASSFEGLNQPQH

j_call: TRBJ2-1
v_call: TRBV2
d_call: .
clone_size: many
cdr3_aa: ASSRIPLRDISYNEQF

j_call: TRBJ2-5
v_call: TRBV20-1
d_call: TRBD1
clone_size: many
cdr3_aa: SASATGGETQY

j_call: TRBJ1-2
v_call: TRBV3-1
d_call: .
clone_size: many
cdr3_aa: ASSPILDPLYGYT

j_call: TRBJ1-2
v_call: TRBV18
d_call: .
clone_size: many
cdr3_aa: ASSPDVYGYT

j_call: TRBJ1-5
v_call: TRBV11-1
d_call: .
clone_size: few
cdr3_aa: ASSLGRDQPQH

j_call: TRBJ1-2
v_call: TRBV25-1
d_call: TRBD1
clone_size: many
cdr3_aa: ASRERDSNGYT

j_call: TRBJ1-6
v_call: TRBV5-1
d_call: .
clone_size: many
cdr3_aa: ASSLAREAGSPLH

j_call: TRBJ1-1
v_call: TRBV7-2
d_call: .
clone_size: many
cdr3_aa: ASSLEGWGRDTEAF

j_call: TRBJ2-3
v_call: TRBV4-1
d_call: TRBD2
clone_size: many
cdr3_aa: ASSQPKGLAVDTQY

j_call: TRBJ1-6
v_call: TRBV27
d_call: .
clone_size: many
cdr3_aa: ASRLQSSYNSPLH

j_call: TRBJ1-2
v_call: TRBV5-1
d_call: .
clone_size: many
cdr3_aa: ASSLERAYGYT

j_call: TRBJ2-2
v_call: TRBV19
d_call: .
clone_size: few
cdr3_aa: ASSITRPNTGELF

j_call: TRBJ1-2
v_call: TRBV18
d_call: .
clone_size: many
cdr3_aa: ASSPDYVGYGYT

j_call: TRBJ1-2
v_call: TRBV4-3
d_call: TRBD1
clone_size: many
cdr3_aa: ASSRTGTGPNYGYT